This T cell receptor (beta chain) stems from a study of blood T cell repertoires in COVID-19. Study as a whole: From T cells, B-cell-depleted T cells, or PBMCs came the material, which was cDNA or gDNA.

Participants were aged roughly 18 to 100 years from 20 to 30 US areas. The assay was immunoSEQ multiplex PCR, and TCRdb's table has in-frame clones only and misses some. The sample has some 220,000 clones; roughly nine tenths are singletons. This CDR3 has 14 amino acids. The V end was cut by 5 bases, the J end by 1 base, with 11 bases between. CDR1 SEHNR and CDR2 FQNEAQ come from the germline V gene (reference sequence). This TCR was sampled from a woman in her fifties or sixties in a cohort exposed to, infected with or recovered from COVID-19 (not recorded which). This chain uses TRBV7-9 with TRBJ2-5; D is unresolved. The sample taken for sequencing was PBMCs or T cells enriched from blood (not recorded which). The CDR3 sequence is CASSPLGSQETQYF. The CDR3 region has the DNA TGTGCCAGCAGCCCCCTGGGCAGCCAAGAGACCCAGTACTTC.